This T cell receptor (beta chain) was found in a study of beta chain features in type 1 diabetes. Study at large: All of the samples together had 107,917,701 sorted cells examined.

A remark on this clone: Its antigen is as yet unknown.

The study reverse transcribed the entire isolated RNA, so it sequenced expressed TCRB transcripts. Assay used: immunoSEQ multiplex PCR; TCRdb lists only in-frame clones, some missing. The repertoire has approximately 120,000 clones, 30% to 40% of them found once; the top ten carry over 0.05%. Study-level points and caveats: Shortening that was moderate but significant affected the TCRB CDR3s of Type 1 diabetes patients in all four CD4+ subsets.

Donors underwent one heparinised blood draw, roughly 110 mL on average. CDR3 size: 15 residues. Trimming removed 3 bases from V and 5 bases from J; junction bases left unmatched: 5. CDR1 and CDR2 from the germline V gene are SGHRS and YFSETQ. The receptor was derived from a woman aged 18-30 years in good health. The sequenced sample consisted of stem cell memory CD4+ T cells from blood. The chain links TRBV5-1 to TRBJ2-3; 11 nucleotides match TRBD2. CDR3 sequence: CASSSGTSGGDTQYF. The CDR3 DNA is TGCGCCAGCAGCTCGGGGACTAGCGGTGGAGATACGCAGTATTTT.